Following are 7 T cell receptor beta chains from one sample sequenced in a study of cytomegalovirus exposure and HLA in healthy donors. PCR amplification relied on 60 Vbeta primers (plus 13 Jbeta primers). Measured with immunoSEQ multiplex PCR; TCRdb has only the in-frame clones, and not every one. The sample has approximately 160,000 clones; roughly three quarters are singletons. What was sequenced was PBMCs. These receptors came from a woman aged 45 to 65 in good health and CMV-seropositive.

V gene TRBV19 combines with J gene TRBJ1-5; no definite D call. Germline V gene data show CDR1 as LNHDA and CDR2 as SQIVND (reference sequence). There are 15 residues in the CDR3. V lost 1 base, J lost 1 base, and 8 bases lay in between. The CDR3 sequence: CASSIVLGSNQPQHF. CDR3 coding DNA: TGTGCCAGTAGTATAGTCCTGGGCAGCAATCAGCCCCAGCATTTT.

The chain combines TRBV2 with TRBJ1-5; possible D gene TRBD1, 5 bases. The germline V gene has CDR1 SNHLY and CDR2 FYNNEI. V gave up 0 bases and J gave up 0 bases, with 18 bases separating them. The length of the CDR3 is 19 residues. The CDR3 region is CASSEAPSGTRYSNQPQHF. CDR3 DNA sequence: TGTGCCAGCAGTGAAGCTCCGTCCGGGACTCGGTATAGCAATCAGCCCCAGCATTTT.

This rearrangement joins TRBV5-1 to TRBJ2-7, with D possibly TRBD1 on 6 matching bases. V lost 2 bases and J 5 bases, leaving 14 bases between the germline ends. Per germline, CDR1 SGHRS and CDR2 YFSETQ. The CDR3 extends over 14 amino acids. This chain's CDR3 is CASSFWQGNNEQYF. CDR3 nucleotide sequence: TGCGCCAGCAGCTTCTGGCAGGGGAACAACGAGCAGTACTTC.

CDR3 DNA sequence: TGTGCCAGCAGTTCAGCAGGGGAAAATGAGCAGTTCTTC. Protein sequence: CASSSAGENEQFF. The V call is TRBV28, the J call TRBJ2-1; weak D call: TRBD1 (6 bases). The CDR3 totals 13 residues. The V gene lost 4 bases and the J gene lost 7 bases, with 11 bases spanning the gap. Germline V gene lookup returns CDR1 MDHEN and CDR2 SYDVKM.

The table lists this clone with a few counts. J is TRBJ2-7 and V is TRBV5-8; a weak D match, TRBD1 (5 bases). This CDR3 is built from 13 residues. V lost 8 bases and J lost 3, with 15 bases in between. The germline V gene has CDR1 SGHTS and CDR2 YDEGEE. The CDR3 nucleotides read TGTGCCAGTAAGTCAGACAGAGTCTACGAGCAGTACTTC. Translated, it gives CASKSDRVYEQYF.

This CDR3 reads CASSSGGGGAVGTDTQYF. In DNA form, the CDR3 reads TGTGCCAGCAGCTCCGGTGGCGGGGGGGCCGTCGGCACAGATACGCAGTATTTT. This chain links TRBV7-3 with TRBJ2-3, with TRBD2 matching over 9 bases. This CDR3 has 18 amino acids. The junction had 12 bases not matched to a gene; V was cut back by 4 bases and J by 1 base. The V gene's germline CDR1 is SGHTA and CDR2 FQGTGA.

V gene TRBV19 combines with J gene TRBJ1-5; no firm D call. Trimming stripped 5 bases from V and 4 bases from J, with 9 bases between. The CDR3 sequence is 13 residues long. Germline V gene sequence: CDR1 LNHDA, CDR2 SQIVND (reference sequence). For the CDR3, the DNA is TGTGCCAGTAGTTGGGAGGGAAATCAGCCCCAGCATTTT. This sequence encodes CASSWEGNQPQHF. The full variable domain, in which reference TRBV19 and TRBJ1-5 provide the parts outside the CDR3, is DGGITQSPKYLFRKEGQNVTLSCEQNLNHDAMYWYRQDPGQGLRLIYYSQIVNDFQKGDIAEGYSVSREKKESFPLTVTSAQKNPTAFYLCASSWEGNQPQHFGDGTRLSIL.